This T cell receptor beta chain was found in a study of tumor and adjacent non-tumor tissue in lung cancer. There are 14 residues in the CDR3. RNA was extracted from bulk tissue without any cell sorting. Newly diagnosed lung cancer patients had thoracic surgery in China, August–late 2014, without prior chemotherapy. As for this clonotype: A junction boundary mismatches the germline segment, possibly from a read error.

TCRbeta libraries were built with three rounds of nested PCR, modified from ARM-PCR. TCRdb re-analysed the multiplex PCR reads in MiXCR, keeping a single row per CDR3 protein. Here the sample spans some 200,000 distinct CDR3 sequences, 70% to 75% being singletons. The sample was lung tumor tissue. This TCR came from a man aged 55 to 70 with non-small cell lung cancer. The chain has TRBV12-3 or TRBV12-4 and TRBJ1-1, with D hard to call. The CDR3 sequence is CASSQGYYDTEVFF. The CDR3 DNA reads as TGTGCCAGCAGTCAAGGGTATTACGACACTGAAGTTTTCTTT.